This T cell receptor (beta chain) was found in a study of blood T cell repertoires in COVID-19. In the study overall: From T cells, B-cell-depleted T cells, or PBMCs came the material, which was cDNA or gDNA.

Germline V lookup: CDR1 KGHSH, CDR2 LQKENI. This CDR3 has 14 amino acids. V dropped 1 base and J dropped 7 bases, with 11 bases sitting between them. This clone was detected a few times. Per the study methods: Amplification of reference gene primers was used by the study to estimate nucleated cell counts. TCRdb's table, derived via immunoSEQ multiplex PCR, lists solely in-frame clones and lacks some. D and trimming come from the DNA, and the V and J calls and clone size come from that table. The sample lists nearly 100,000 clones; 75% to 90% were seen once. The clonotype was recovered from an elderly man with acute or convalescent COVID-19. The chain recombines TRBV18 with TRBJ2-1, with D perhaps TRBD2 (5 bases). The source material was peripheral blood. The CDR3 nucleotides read TGTGCCAGCTCACCACTCTCTGAGGGTAATGAGCAGTTCTTC. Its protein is CASSPLSEGNEQFF.